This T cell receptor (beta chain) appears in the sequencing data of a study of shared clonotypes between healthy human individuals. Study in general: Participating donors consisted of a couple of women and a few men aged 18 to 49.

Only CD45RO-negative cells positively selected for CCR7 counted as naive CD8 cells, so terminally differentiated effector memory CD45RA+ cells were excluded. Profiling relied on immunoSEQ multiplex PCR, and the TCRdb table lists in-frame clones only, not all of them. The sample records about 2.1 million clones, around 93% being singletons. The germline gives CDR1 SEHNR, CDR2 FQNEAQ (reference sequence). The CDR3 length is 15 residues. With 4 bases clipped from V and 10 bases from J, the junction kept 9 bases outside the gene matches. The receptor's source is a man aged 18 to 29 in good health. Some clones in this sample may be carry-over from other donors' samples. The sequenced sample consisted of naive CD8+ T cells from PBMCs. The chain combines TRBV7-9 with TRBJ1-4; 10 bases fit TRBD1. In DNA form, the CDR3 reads TGTGCCAGCAGCTCGGTGGACAGGGGGGTCGGAAAACTGTTTTTT. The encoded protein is CASSSVDRGVGKLFF.